One TCR beta chain is described in this entry. Clones were read by immunoSEQ multiplex PCR, and TCRdb kept only the in-frame ones, dropping some. The sample holds about 120,000 clones; approximately 90% are singletons and the top ten take roughly 3.6%. The sample belongs to a study of T cell responses to AZD1222 COVID-19 vaccine. About the study: Pooled together were second doses at about 4 or about 12 weeks.

The CDR3 has 16 residues. Trimming cost V 0 bases and J 1 base; bases outside gene matches: 3. CDR1 is SGHRS, CDR2 YFSETQ, per germline. The TCR was taken from an adult in good health. The chain links TRBV5-1 to TRBJ1-5, with 8 positions matching TRBD1. The specimen was peripheral blood, collected on day 0 of AZD1222 vaccination. The CDR3 loop is CASSLGTGLSNQPQHF. Here the CDR3 DNA reads TGCGCCAGCAGCTTGGGGACAGGGTTAAGCAATCAGCCCCAGCATTTT.